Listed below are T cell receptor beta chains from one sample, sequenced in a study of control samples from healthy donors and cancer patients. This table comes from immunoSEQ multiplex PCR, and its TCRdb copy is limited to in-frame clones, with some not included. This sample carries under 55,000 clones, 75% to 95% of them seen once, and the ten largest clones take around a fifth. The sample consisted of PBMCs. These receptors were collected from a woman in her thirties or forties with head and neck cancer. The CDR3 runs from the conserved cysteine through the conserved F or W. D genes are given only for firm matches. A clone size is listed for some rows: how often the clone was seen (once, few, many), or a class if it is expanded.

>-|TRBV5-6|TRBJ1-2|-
TGTGCCAGCAGCTTGGGTGGAGGCATCTATGGCTACACCTTC
CASSLGGGIYGYTF
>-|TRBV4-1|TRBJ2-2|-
-
CASSRGDLAGGRRAGELFF
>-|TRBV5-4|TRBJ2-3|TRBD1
TGTGCCAGCAGCTTATCCGGGACAGGGGTTGCAGATACGCAGTATTTT
CASSLSGTGVADTQYF
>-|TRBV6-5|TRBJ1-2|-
TGTGCCAGCATACAGGCGGGGAGGGCCTATGGCTACACCTTC
CASIQAGRAYGYTF
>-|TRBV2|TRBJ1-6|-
TGTGCCAGCAGCGAAACCCCGGCGGGGGGGCTAACTTCACCCCTCCACTTT
CASSETPAGGLTSPLHF
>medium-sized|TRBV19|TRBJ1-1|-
TGTGCCAGTAGTATACAGAACACTGAAGCTTTCTTT
CASSIQNTEAFF
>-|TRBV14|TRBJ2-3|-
TGTGCCAGCAGCCAAGCCCGGGGGCTCACAGATACGCAGTATTTT
CASSQARGLTDTQYF
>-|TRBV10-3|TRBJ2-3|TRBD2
TGTGCCATCACTAACCTAGCGGGGAGCACAGATACGCAGTATTTT
CAITNLAGSTDTQYF
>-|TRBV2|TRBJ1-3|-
TGTGCCAGCAAGGTTTGGACTGGAAACACCATATATTTT
CASKVWTGNTIYF
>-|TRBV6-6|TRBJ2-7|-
TGTGCCAGCATAGACAGTGGGAGCTCCTACGAGCAGTACTTC
CASIDSGSSYEQYF
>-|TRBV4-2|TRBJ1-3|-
TGTGCCAGCAGCCAAGAAGGTAGGGGCGGAAACACCATATATTTT
CASSQEGRGGNTIYF
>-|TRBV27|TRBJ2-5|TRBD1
TGTGCCAGCAGTCAAGAGACAGGGGCAGAGACCCAGTACTTC
CASSQETGAETQYF
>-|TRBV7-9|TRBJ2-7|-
TGTGCCAGCAGCCTCCTACAGGGCGGCGAGCAGTACTTC
CASSLLQGGEQYF
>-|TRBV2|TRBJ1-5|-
TGTGCCAGCAGTGAAAGTTGGCAGGGCATCATCGGCAATCAGCCCCAGCATTTT
CASSESWQGIIGNQPQHF
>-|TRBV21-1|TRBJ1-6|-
TGTGCCAGCAGCAACTTACGGTCCGCAGCCGCAACCCTCCACTTT
CASSNLRSAAATLHF
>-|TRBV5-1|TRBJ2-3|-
TGCGCCAGCAGCTTGGTCGAGTCAGATACGCAGTATTTT
CASSLVESDTQYF
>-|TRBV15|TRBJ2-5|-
TGTGCCACCAGCAGAGATCTTGGAGAGGAGACCCAGTACTTC
CATSRDLGEETQYF